The entry below describes one TCR beta chain. This entry is derived from a study of blood T cell repertoires in COVID-19. Profiling relied on immunoSEQ multiplex PCR, and the TCRdb table lists in-frame clones only, not all of them. The data contain some 69,000 clones, approximately 79% of them seen just once; the ten biggest clones take up around 47%. Germline V gene lookup returns CDR1 SGHKS and CDR2 YYEKEE (reference sequence). The ends lost 0 bases at V and 7 bases at J; junction bases unmatched: 2. This CDR3 spans 14 amino acids. The rearrangement joins TRBV5-5 to TRBJ2-7; 12 positions agree with TRBD1. The sequence derives from a human donor in a cohort sampled during active COVID-19. Source material: peripheral blood. This CDR3 reads CASSLAGQGAEQYF. The DNA for the CDR3 is TGTGCCAGCAGCTTGGCGGGACAGGGGGCTGAGCAGTACTTC.